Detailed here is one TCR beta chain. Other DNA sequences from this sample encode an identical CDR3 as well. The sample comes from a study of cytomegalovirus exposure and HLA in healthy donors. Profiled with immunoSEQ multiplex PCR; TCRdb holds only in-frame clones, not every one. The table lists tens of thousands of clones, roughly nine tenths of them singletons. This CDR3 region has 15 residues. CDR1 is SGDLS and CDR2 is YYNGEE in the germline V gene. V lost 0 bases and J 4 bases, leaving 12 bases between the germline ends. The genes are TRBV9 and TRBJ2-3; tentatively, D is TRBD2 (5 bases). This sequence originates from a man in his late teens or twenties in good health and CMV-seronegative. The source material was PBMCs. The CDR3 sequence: CASSVESSGADTQYF. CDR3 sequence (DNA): TGTGCCAGCAGCGTAGAATCCAGCGGTGCAGATACGCAGTATTTT.